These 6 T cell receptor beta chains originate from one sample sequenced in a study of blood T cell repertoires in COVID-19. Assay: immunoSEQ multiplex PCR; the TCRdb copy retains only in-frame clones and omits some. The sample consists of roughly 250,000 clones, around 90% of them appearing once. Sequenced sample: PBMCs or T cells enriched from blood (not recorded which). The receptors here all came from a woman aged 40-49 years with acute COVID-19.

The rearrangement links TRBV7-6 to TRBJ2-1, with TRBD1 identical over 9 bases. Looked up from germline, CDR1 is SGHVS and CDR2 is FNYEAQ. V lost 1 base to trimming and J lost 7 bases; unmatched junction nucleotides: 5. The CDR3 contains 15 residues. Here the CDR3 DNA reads TGTGCCAGCAGCTTAGAGGGGACAGGGCATAATGAGCAGTTCTTC. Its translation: CASSLEGTGHNEQFF. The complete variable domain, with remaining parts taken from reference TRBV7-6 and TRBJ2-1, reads GAGVSQSPRYKVTKRGQDVALRCDPISGHVSLYWYRQALGQGPEFLTYFNYEAQQDKSGLPNDRFSAERPEGSISTLTIQRTEQRDSAMYRCASSLEGTGHNEQFFGPGTRLTVL.

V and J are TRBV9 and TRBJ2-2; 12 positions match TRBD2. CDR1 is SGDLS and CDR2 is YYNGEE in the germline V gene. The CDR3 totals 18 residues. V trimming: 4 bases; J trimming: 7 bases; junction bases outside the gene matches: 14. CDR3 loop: CASSLTTSGGSGGGELFF. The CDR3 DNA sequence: TGTGCCAGCAGCCTAACGACTAGCGGGGGTTCCGGGGGCGGGGAGCTGTTTTTT.

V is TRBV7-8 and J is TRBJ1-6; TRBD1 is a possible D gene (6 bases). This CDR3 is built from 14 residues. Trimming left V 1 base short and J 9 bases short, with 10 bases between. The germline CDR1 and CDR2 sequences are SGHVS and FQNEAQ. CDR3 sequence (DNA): TGTGCCAGCAGCTTAGACAGGGAAGGTTCACCCCTCCACTTT. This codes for CASSLDREGSPLHF.

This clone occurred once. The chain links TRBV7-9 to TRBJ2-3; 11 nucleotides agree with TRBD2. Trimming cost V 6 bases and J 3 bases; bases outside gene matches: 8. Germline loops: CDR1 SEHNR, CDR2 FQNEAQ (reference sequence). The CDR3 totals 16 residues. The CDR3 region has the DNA TGTGCCAGCAGTCCCACTAGCGGGAGAGTGACAGATACGCAGTATTTT. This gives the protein CASSPTSGRVTDTQYF.

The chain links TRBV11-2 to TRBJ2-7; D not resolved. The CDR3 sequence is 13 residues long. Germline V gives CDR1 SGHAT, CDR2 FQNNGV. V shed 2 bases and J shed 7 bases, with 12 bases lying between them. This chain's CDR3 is CASSLNGAREQYF. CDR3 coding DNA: TGTGCCAGCAGCTTAAACGGAGCGAGAGAGCAGTACTTC.

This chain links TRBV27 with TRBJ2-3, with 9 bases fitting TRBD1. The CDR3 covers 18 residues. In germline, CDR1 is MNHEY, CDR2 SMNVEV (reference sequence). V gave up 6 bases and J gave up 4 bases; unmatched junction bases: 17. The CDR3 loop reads CASSPRPGTGTGADTQYF. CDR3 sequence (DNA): TGTGCCAGCAGCCCACGTCCCGGGACAGGGACCGGGGCAGATACGCAGTATTTT.